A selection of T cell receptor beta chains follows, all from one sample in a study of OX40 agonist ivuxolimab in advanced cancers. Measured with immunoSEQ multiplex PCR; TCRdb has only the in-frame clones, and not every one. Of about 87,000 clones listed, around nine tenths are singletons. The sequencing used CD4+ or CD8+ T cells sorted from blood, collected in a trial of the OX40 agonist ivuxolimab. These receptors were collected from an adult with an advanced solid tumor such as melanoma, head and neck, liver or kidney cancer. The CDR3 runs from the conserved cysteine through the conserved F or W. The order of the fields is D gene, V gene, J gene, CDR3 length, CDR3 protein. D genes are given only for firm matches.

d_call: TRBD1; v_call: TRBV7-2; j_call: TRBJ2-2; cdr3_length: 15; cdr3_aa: CASSRDRVNTGELFF
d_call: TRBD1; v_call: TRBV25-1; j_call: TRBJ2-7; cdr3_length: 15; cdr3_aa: CASSLQGQGGYEQYF
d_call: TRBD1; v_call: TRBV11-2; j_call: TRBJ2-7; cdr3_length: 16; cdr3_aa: CASTLFLGQESYEQYF
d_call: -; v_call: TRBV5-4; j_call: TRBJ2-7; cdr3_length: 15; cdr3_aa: CASSVSGTRTPEQYF
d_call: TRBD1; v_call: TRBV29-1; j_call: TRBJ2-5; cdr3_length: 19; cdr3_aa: CSVEIGTGGDLNHQETQYF
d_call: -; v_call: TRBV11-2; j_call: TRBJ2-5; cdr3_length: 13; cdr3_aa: CASSSGHQETQYF
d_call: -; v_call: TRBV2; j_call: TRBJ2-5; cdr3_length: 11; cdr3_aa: CASGPQETQYF
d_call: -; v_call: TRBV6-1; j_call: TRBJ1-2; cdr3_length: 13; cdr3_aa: CASSEGGGYGYTF
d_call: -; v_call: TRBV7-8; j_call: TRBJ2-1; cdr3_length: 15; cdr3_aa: CASSGLRSSYNEQFF
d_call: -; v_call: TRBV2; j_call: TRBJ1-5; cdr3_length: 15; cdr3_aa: CASTRESGGNQPQHF
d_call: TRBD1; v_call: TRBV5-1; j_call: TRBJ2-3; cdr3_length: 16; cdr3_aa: CASSLAQTGGTDTQYF
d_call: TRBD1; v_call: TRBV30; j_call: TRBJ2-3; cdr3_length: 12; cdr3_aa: CAWGQVADTQYF
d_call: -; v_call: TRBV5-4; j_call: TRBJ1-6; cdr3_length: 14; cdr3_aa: CASSLVGEGSPLHF
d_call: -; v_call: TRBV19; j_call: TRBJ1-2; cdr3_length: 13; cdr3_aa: CASTREGRGGYTF
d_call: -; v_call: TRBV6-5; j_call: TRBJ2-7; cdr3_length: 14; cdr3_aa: CASSPGPYLREQYF
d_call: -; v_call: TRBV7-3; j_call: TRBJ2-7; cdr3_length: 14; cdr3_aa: CASSLVAGNYEQYF
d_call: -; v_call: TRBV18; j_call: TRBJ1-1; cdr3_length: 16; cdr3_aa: CASSVAENRVGTEAFF
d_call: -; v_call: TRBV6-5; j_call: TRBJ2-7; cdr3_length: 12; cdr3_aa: CASSSTFYEQYF
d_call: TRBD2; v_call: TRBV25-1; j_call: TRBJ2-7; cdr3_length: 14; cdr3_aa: CASTGTSGKYEQYF
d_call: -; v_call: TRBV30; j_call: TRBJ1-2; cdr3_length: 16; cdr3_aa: CACPSPPELGNYGYTF
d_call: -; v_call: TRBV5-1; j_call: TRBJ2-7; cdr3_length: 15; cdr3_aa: CASSLDGRGSYEQYF
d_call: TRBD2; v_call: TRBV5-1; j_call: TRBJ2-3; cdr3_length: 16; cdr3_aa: CASSPTSGRATDTQYF
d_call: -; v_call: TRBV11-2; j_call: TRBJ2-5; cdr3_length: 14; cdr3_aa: CASSPGTLGETQYF
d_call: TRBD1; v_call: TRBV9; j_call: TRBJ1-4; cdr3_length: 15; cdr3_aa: CASSVETGENEKLFF
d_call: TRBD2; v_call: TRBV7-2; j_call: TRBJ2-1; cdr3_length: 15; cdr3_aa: CASSRTSGMNNEQFF
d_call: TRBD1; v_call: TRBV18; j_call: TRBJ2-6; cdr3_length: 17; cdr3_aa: CASSLRQGSSGANVLTF
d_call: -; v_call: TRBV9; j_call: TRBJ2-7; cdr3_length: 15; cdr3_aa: CASSVAAGTHYEQYF
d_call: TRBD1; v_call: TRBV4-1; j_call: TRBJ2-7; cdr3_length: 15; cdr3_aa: CASSQEDRSGGEQYF
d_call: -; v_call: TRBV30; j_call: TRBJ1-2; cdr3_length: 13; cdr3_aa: CAWSHGLRYGYTF
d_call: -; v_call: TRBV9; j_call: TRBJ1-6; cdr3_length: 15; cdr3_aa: CASSVGAGDNSPLHF
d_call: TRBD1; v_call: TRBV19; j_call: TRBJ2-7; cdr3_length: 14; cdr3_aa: CASRKNDREGEQYF
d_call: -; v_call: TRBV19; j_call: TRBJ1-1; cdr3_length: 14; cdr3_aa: CASSMGEGYTEAFF
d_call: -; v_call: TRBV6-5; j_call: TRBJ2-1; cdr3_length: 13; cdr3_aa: CASSYAGYNEQFF
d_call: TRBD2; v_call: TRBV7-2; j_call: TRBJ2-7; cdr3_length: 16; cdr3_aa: CASSSGTSGRADEQYF
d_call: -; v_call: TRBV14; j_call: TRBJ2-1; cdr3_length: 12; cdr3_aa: CASSRGWTEQFF
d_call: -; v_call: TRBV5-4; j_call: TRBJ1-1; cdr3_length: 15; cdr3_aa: CASSFEQGRNTEAFF
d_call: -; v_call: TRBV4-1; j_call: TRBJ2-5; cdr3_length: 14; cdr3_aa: CASSQRTAQETQYF
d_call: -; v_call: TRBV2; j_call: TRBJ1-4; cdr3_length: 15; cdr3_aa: CASSEGVSRNEKLFF
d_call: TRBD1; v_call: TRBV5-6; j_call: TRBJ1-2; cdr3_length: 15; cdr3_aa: CASSLRDRDPYGYTF
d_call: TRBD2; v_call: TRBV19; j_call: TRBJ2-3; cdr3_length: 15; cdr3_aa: CASSSGLAGADTQYF